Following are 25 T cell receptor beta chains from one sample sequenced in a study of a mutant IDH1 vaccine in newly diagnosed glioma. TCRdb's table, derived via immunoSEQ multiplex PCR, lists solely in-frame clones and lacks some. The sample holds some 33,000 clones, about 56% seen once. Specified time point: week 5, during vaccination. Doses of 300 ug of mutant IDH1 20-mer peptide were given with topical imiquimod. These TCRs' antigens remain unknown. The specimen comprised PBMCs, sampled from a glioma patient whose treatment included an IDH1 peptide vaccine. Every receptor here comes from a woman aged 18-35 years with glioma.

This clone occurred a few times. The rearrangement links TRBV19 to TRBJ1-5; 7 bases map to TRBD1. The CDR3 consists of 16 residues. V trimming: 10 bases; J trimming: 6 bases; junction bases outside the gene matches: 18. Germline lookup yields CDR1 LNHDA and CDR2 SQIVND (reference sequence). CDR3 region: CATTTKGQSLSQPQHF. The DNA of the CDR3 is TGTGCCACCACAACCAAGGGACAGAGCTTGAGTCAGCCCCAGCATTTT.

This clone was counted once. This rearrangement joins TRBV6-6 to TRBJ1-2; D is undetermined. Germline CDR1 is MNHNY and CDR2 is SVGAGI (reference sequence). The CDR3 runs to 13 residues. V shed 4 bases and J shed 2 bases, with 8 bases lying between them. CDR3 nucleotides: TGTGCCAGCAGTTTCGGCAGAAACTATGGCTACACCTTC. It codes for CASSFGRNYGYTF.

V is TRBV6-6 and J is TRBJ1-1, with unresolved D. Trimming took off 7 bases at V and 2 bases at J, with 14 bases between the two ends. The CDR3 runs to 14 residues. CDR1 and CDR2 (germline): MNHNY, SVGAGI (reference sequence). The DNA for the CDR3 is TGTGCCAGCACTCCTGGTTTAAGAAACACTGAAGCTTTCTTT. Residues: CASTPGLRNTEAFF.

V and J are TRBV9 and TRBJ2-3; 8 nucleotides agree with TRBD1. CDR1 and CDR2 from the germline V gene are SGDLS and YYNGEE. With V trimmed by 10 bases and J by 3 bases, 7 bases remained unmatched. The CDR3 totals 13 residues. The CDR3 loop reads CAGGTGLTDTQYF. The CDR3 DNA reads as TGTGCCGGGGGGACAGGTCTTACAGATACGCAGTATTTT.

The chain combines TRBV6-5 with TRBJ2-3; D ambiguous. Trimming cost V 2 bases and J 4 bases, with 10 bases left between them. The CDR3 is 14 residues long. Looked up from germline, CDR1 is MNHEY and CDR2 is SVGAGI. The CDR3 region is CASSYTRKADTQYF. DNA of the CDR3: TGTGCCAGCAGTTACACGCGGAAGGCAGATACGCAGTATTTT.

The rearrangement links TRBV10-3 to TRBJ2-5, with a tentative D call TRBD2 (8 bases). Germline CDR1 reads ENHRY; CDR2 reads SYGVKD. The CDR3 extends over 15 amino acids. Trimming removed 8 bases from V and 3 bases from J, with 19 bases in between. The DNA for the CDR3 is TGTGCCATCGCCGGAGGGGGCGGGAGGAAAGAGACCCAGTACTTC. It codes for CAIAGGGGRKETQYF.

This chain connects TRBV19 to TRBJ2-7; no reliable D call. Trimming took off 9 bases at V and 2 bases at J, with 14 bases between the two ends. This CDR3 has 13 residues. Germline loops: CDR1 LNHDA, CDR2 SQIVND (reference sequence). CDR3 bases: TGTGCCAGCCAGACCAAGACGACCTACGAGCAGTACTTC. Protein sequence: CASQTKTTYEQYF.

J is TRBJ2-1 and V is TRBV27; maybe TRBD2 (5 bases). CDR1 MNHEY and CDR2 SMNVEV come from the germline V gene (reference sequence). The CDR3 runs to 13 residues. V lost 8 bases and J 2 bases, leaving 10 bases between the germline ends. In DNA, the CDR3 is TGTGCCAGCGCAACCGGGGCCTACAATGAGCAGTTCTTC. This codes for CASATGAYNEQFF.

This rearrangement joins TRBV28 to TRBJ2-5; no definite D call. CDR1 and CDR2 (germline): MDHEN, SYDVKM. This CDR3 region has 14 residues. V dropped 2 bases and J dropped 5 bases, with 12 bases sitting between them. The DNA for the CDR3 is TGTGCCAGCAGTTTAGAGTCACCAAGGGAGACCCAGTACTTC. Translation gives CASSLESPRETQYF.

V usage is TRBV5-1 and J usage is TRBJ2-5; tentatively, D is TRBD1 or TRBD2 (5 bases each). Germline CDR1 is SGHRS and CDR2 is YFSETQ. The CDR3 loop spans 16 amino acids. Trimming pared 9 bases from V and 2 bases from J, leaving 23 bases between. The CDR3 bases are TGCGCCACCAAGTCCGGGACCGACCGTTTGCAAGAGACCCAGTACTTC. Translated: CATKSGTDRLQETQYF.

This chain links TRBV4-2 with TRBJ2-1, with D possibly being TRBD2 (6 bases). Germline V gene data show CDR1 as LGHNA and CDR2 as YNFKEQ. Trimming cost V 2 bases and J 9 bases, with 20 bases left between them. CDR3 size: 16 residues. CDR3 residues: CASSQPGGEALVEQFF. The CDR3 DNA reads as TGTGCCAGCAGCCAACCCGGAGGGGAGGCACTCGTTGAGCAGTTCTTC.

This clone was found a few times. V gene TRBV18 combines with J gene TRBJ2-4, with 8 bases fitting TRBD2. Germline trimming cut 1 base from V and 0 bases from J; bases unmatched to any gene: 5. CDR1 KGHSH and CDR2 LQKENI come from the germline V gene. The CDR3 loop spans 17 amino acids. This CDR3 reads CASSPRREDLAKNIQYF. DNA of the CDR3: TGTGCCAGCTCACCACGGCGGGAGGACCTAGCCAAAAACATTCAGTACTTC.

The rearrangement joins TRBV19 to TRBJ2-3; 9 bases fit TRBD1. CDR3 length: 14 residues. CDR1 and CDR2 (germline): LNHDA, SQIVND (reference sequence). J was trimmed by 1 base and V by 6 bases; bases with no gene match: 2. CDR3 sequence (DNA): TGTGCCAGTAGGGGACAGGGAGGCACAGATACGCAGTATTTT. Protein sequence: CASRGQGGTDTQYF. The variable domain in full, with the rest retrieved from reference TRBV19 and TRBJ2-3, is DGGITQSPKYLFRKEGQNVTLSCEQNLNHDAMYWYRQDPGQGLRLIYYSQIVNDFQKGDIAEGYSVSREKKESFPLTVTSAQKNPTAFYLCASRGQGGTDTQYFGPGTRLTVL.

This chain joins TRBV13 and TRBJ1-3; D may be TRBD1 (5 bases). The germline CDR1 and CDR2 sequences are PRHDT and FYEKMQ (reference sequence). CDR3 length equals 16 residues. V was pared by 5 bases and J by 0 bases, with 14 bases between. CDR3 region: CASSPGGIISGNTIYF. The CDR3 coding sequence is TGTGCCAGCAGCCCCGGGGGGATAATCTCTGGAAACACCATATATTTT.

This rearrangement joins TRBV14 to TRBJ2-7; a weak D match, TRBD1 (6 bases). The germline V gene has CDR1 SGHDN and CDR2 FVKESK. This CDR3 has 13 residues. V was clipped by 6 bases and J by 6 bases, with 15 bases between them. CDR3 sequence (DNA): TGTGCCAGCAGTTCTGGACAGATGACCGAGCAGTACTTC. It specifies CASSSGQMTEQYF.

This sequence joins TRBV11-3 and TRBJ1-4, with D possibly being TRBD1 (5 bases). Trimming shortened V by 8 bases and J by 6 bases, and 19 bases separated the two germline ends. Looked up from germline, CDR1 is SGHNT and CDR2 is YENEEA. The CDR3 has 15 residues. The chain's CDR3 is CASGRYPTEDEKLFF. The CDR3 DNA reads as TGTGCCAGCGGCCGCTATCCGACAGAGGATGAAAAACTGTTTTTT.

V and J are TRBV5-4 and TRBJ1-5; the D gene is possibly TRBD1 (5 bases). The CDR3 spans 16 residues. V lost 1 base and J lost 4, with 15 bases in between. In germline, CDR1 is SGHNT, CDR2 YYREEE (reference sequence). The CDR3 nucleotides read TGTGCCAGCAGCTTGTTGTCGGGGGGTCCAAATCAGCCCCAGCATTTT. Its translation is CASSLLSGGPNQPQHF.

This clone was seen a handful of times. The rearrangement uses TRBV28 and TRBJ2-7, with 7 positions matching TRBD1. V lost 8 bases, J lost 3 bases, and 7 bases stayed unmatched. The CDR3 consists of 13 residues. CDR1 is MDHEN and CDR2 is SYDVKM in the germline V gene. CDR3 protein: CASGTVGLYEQYF. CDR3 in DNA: TGTGCCAGCGGGACAGTTGGGCTCTACGAGCAGTACTTC.

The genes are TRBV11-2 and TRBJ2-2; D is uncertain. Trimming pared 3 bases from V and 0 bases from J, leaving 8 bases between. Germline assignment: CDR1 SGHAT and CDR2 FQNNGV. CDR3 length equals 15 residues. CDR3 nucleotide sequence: TGTGCCAGCAGCTTGGGGATCACGAACACCGGGGAGCTGTTTTTT. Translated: CASSLGITNTGELFF.

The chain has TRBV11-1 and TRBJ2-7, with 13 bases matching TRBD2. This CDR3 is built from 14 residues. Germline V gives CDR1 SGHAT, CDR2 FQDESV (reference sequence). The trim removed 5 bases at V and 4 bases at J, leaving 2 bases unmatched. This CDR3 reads CASSRTSGSYEQYF. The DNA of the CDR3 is TGTGCCAGCAGCAGGACTAGCGGGAGTTACGAGCAGTACTTC.

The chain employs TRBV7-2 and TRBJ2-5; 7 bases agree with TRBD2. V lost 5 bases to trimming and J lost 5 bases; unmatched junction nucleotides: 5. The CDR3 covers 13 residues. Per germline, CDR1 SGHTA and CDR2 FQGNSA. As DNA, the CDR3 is TGTGCCAGCAGCCTGGGGAGGGCGGAGACCCAGTACTTC. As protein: CASSLGRAETQYF.

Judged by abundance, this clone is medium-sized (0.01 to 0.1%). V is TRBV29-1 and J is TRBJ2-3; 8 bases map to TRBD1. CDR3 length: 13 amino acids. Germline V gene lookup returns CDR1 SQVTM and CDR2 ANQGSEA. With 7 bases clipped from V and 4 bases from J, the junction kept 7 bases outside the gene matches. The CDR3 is CSATGGLPDTQYF. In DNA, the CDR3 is TGCAGCGCAACAGGGGGTCTCCCAGATACGCAGTATTTT.

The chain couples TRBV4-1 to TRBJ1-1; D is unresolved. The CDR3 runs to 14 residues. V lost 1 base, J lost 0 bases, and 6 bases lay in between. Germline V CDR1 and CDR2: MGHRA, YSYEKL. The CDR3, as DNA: TGCGCCAGCAGCCAAGGTCTCTTGAACACTGAAGCTTTCTTT. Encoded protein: CASSQGLLNTEAFF.

In DNA form, the CDR3 reads TGTGCCAGCAGCCCAGGCCGGGGACAGTTAAGCTCCTACGAGCAGTACTTC. Residues: CASSPGRGQLSSYEQYF. This rearrangement joins TRBV7-9 to TRBJ2-7; 7 nucleotides match TRBD1. CDR3 size: 17 residues. V dropped 5 bases and J dropped 0; count of bases not matched to a gene: 13. Germline V CDR1 and CDR2: SEHNR, FQNEAQ (reference sequence).

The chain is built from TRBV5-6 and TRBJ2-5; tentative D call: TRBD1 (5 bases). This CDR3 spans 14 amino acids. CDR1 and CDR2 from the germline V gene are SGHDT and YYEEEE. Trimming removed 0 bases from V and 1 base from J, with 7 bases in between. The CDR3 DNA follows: TGTGCCAGCAGCTTGGTAGGGGTCCAAGAGACCCAGTACTTC. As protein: CASSLVGVQETQYF.